These 22 T cell receptor beta chains originate from one sample sequenced in a study of immune evolution from preneoplasia to lung adenocarcinoma. The repertoire was sequenced with immunoSEQ multiplex PCR; TCRdb's copy has only in-frame clones and lacks some. The sample yields more than 6,500 clones, around 81% seen once. The source material was FFPE adjacent normal lung tissue. Receptor source: a person between 65 and 79 years old with lung adenocarcinoma.

The chain links TRBV6-1 to TRBJ1-2, with a tentative D call TRBD1 (6 bases). The CDR3 spans 13 residues. The germline V gene encodes CDR1 MNHNS and CDR2 SASEGT. The V gene lost 7 bases and the J gene lost 5 bases, with 14 bases spanning the gap. This chain's CDR3 is CASITRTAYGYTF. Written as DNA, the CDR3 is TGTGCCAGCATCACCCGGACAGCATATGGCTACACCTTC.

The chain recombines TRBV19 with TRBJ2-7; TRBD1 agrees at 8 bases. Unmatched junction bases numbered 8, after V lost 6 bases and J lost 1 base. Germline V gene data show CDR1 as LNHDA and CDR2 as SQIVND (reference sequence). The CDR3 consists of 15 residues. The CDR3 DNA reads as TGTGCCAGTAGACCCGACAGGGGATCTTCCTACGAGCAGTACTTC. The encoded protein is CASRPDRGSSYEQYF.

V is TRBV6-1 and J is TRBJ2-3; D is perhaps TRBD1 (5 bases). This CDR3 region has 15 residues. V lost 8 bases and J lost 0, with 15 bases in between. The germline gives CDR1 MNHNS, CDR2 SASEGT. The CDR3 DNA reads as TGTGCCAGCGTTTTTGGGGCCCAGAGCACAGATACGCAGTATTTT. Protein: CASVFGAQSTDTQYF.

The chain uses TRBV30 and TRBJ1-4; D uncertain. Germline loops: CDR1 GTSNPN, CDR2 SVGIG (reference sequence). The germline V and J ends were trimmed by 0 bases and 7 bases, with 9 bases remaining between them. The CDR3 covers 13 residues. The CDR3 bases are TGTGCCTGGAGTGTAAGTCGCTTTGAAAAACTGTTTTTT. Translation gives CAWSVSRFEKLFF.

This clone was picked up a small number of times. The chain carries TRBV6-1 and TRBJ1-5; perhaps TRBD1 as D (6 bases). There are 15 residues in the CDR3. With 2 bases removed from V and 5 bases from J, the gap between germline ends came to 13 bases. Germline V CDR1 and CDR2: MNHNS, SASEGT. The CDR3 sequence is CASSESQGRYQPQHF. The CDR3 DNA reads TGTGCCAGCAGTGAAAGCCAGGGGAGATATCAGCCCCAGCATTTT.

This sequence joins TRBV6-6 and TRBJ2-5; a weak D match, TRBD2 (5 bases). CDR1 and CDR2 from the germline V gene are MNHNY and SVGAGI (reference sequence). The CDR3 consists of 15 residues. V gave up 6 bases and J gave up 2 bases, with 16 bases separating them. In DNA form, the CDR3 reads TGTGCCAGCAGATCAACCCCCGGGGTACAAGAGACCCAGTACTTC. Protein sequence: CASRSTPGVQETQYF.

J is TRBJ2-3 and V is TRBV29-1; D gene uncertain. Germline V gene sequence: CDR1 SQVTM, CDR2 ANQGSEA. V was cut by 3 bases and J by 0 bases, with 10 bases left in between. The CDR3 has 14 residues. As DNA, the CDR3 is TGCAGCGTTGACGGCACCCGAAGCACAGATACGCAGTATTTT. Residues: CSVDGTRSTDTQYF.

V is TRBV11-2 and J is TRBJ2-7, with a weak D call TRBD1 (6 bases). CDR3 length: 17 amino acids. Germline V CDR1 and CDR2: SGHAT, FQNNGV. V dropped 1 base and J dropped 3 bases, with 19 bases sitting between them. For the CDR3, the DNA is TGTGCCAGCAGCTTAGGAGGGATACAGGGCCTCTTCTACGAGCAGTACTTC. This translates into CASSLGGIQGLFYEQYF.

The rearrangement joins TRBV28 to TRBJ1-3; D not certain. V was cut by 7 bases and J by 3 bases, with 13 bases left in between. Per the germline V gene, CDR1 is MDHEN and CDR2 is SYDVKM. The CDR3 runs 14 residues. The CDR3 spells CASIEATDGNTIYF. For the CDR3, the DNA is TGTGCCAGCATCGAAGCGACGGATGGAAACACCATATATTTT.

This clone was recorded a few times. The genes are TRBV10-2 and TRBJ1-1; D gene uncertain. The V end lost 2 bases, the J end lost 1 base, and 5 bases lay between the germline ends. The CDR3 sequence is 13 residues long. Germline V lookup: CDR1 WSHSY, CDR2 SAAADI. CDR3 sequence: CASSEDKNTEAFF. The CDR3 region has the DNA TGCGCCAGCAGTGAGGACAAGAACACTGAAGCTTTCTTT.

The count of this clone is one. V usage is TRBV19 and J usage is TRBJ1-2, with D possibly TRBD1 on 6 matching bases. Germline values: CDR1 LNHDA, CDR2 SQIVND (reference sequence). The CDR3 sequence is 13 residues long. The germline V and J ends were trimmed by 7 bases and 4 bases, with 13 bases remaining between them. CDR3 region: CASIDRFRYGYTF. The CDR3, as DNA: TGTGCCAGTATCGACAGGTTTCGCTATGGCTACACCTTC.

The genes are TRBV6-4 and TRBJ2-7, with 11 bases identical to TRBD1. Trimming took 10 bases from V and 0 from J; bases not matched to a gene: 11. This CDR3 is built from 16 residues. Germline-derived CDR1 and CDR2 are MRHNA and SNTAGT. CDR3 sequence (DNA): TGTGCCACCACTAAAGGACAGGGGGCTTTCTCCTACGAGCAGTACTTC. Protein sequence: CATTKGQGAFSYEQYF.

The chain has TRBV25-1 and TRBJ2-5, with 11 bases lining up with TRBD1. Germline CDR1 is MGHDK and CDR2 is SYGVNS. The trim removed 8 bases at V and 1 base at J, leaving 6 bases unmatched. The CDR3 spans 15 residues. The DNA of the CDR3 is TGTGCCAGCTCGGGACAGGGGGAAGTCCAAGAGACCCAGTACTTC. It is translated as CASSGQGEVQETQYF.

This chain connects TRBV6-5 to TRBJ2-7, with D possibly TRBD1 on 5 matching bases. The CDR3 covers 12 residues. CDR1 and CDR2 (germline): MNHEY, SVGAGI. Trimming shortened V by 4 bases and J by 6 bases, and 10 bases separated the two germline ends. CDR3 sequence reads: CASSSRVGEQYF. CDR3 DNA: TGTGCCAGCAGTTCCAGGGTGGGCGAGCAGTACTTC.

This chain joins TRBV15 and TRBJ1-2; D may be TRBD1 (5 bases). Germline CDR1 is LNHNV and CDR2 is YYDKDF (reference sequence). V lost 0 bases and J 5 bases, leaving 22 bases between the germline ends. The CDR3 has 18 residues. CDR3 protein: CATSRDSAGSFALYGYTF. Here the CDR3 DNA reads TGTGCCACCAGCAGAGATTCGGCAGGGTCTTTCGCCCTTTATGGCTACACCTTC.

This clone was seen a handful of times. The chain joins TRBV30 to TRBJ2-6, with D maybe TRBD1 (5 bases). The V and J ends lost 5 bases and 4 bases respectively, with 9 bases between them. The CDR3 has 13 amino acids. Per germline, CDR1 GTSNPN and CDR2 SVGIG (reference sequence). As DNA, the CDR3 is TGTGCCTGGGACAGCTCCGGGGCCAACGTCCTGACTTTC. Its translation is CAWDSSGANVLTF.

The V call is TRBV7-2, the J call TRBJ1-5; a possible D gene is TRBD1 (5 bases). The V end was cut by 3 bases, the J end by 4 bases, with 7 bases between. In germline, CDR1 is SGHTA, CDR2 FQGNSA. The CDR3 runs to 13 residues. The DNA for the CDR3 is TGTGCCAGCAGCTTGGGACCAAATCAGCCCCAGCATTTT. Translated, it gives CASSLGPNQPQHF.

V gene TRBV29-1 combines with J gene TRBJ1-2; TRBD1 is a possible D gene (5 bases). Trimming stripped 7 bases from V and 5 bases from J, with 14 bases between. Germline CDR1 SQVTM, CDR2 ANQGSEA. The CDR3 is 12 residues long. The CDR3 is CSGGDGEYGYTF. As DNA, the CDR3 is TGCAGCGGGGGGGACGGGGAGTATGGCTACACCTTC. The full variable domain, completed using reference TRBV29-1 and TRBJ1-2, is SAVISQKPSRDICQRGTSLTIQCQVDSQVTMMFWYRQQPGQSLTLIATANQGSEATYESGFVIDKFPISRPNLTFSTLTVSNMSPEDSSIYLCSGGDGEYGYTFGSGTRLTVV.

The chain links TRBV7-3 to TRBJ2-7; 15 nucleotides align to TRBD2. V shed 4 bases, J shed 5 bases, and the junction held 18 bases outside the gene matches. CDR1 and CDR2 from the germline V gene are SGHTA and FQGTGA. The CDR3 loop spans 20 amino acids. The DNA for the CDR3 is TGTGCCAGCAGCTGGGAGAAAAAGCCGGGACTAGCGGGGGGTACCCACGAGCAGTACTTC. Translating it yields CASSWEKKPGLAGGTHEQYF.

This clone was recorded a few times. Other nucleotide sequences from this sample produce the same CDR3. The chain is built from TRBV6-1 and TRBJ1-5, with D tentatively TRBD1 (5 bases). Germline-derived CDR1 and CDR2 are MNHNS and SASEGT. The CDR3 is made up of 14 amino acids. Trimming removed 1 base at V and 3 bases at J, with 7 bases between. CDR3 protein: CASSEGQNNQPQHF. The CDR3 DNA reads as TGTGCCAGCAGTGAAGGACAGAACAATCAGCCCCAGCATTTT.

The chain recombines TRBV27 with TRBJ1-5; D is undetermined. The germline V and J ends were trimmed by 5 bases and 3 bases, with 5 bases remaining between them. Germline V lookup: CDR1 MNHEY, CDR2 SMNVEV (reference sequence). CDR3 length: 12 residues. Here the CDR3 DNA reads TGTGCCAGCAGTACCTACAATCAGCCCCAGCATTTT. Its protein product is CASSTYNQPQHF.

The chain is built from TRBV19 and TRBJ1-2, with TRBD1 identical over 7 bases. The CDR3 is 15 residues long. Trimming took 5 bases from V and 0 from J; bases not matched to a gene: 6. CDR1 and CDR2 (germline): LNHDA, SQIVND (reference sequence). DNA for the CDR3: TGTGCCAGTAGTTCAACCGGGACAGCTAACTATGGCTACACCTTC. Translating gives CASSSTGTANYGYTF. Complete variable domain (other parts from reference TRBV19 and TRBJ1-2): DGGITQSPKYLFRKEGQNVTLSCEQNLNHDAMYWYRQDPGQGLRLIYYSQIVNDFQKGDIAEGYSVSREKKESFPLTVTSAQKNPTAFYLCASSSTGTANYGYTFGSGTRLTVV.